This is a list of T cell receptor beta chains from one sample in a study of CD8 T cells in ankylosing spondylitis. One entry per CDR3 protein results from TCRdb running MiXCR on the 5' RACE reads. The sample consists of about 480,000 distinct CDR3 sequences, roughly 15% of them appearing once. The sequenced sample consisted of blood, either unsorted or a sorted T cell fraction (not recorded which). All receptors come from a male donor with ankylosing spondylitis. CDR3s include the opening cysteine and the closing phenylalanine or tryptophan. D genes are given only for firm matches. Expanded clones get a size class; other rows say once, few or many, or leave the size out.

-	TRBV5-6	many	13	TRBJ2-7	TGTGCCAGCAGCCCCGGACGGAGCTACGAGCAGTACTTC	CASSPGRSYEQYF
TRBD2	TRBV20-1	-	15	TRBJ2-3	TGCAGTGCCCAGCTAGCGGGGGGGCCCCTAGATACGCAGTATTTT	CSAQLAGGPLDTQYF
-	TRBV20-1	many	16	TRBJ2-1	TGCAGTGCTAAGACCGGACTACCGAGCTCCTACAATGAGCAGTTCTTC	CSAKTGLPSSYNEQFF
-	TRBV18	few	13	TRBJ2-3	TGTGCCAGCTCACGTCGGATCGAAGATACGCAGTATTTT	CASSRRIEDTQYF
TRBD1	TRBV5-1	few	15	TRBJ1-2	TGCGCCAGCAGCGGGGGACAGGCAGCTAACTATGGCTACACCTTC	CASSGGQAANYGYTF
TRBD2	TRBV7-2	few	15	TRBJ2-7	TGTGCCAGCAGCCCTAGAGGGCTAGCGGATTACGAGCAGTACTTC	CASSPRGLADYEQYF
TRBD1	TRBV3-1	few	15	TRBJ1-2	TGTGCCAGCAGCCAAGATGACAGGGCAATACGCGGCTACACCTTC	CASSQDDRAIRGYTF
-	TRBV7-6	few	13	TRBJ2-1	TGTGCCAGCAGCTTAGTCCGAGAGCGCGAGCAGTTCTTC	CASSLVREREQFF
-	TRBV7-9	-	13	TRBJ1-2	TGTGCCAGCAGCATCAGGGAAGCGGCTGGCTACACCTTC	CASSIREAAGYTF
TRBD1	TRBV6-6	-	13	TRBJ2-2	TGTGCCAGCAGGACAGGGGATGGCGGGGAGCTGTTTTTT	CASRTGDGGELFF
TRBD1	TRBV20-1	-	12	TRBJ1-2	TGCAGTGCTTCGGGACAGACCTATAGCTACACCTTC	CSASGQTYSYTF
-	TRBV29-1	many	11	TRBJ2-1	TGCAGCGTTGGTAGGGACAATGAGCAGTTCTTC	CSVGRDNEQFF
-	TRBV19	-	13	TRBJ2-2	TGTGCCAGTACCCCTGTGGGGACCGGGGAGCTGTTTTTT	CASTPVGTGELFF
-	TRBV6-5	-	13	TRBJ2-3	TGTGCCAGCAGATACAGGGGCACAGATACGCAGTATTTT	CASRYRGTDTQYF
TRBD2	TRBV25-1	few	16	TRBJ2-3	TGTGCCAGCAGTAACCTAGCGGGAGGGAGCACAGATACGCAGTATTTT	CASSNLAGGSTDTQYF
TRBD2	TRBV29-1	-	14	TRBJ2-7	TGCAGCGTTGAAGACCCAGCGGGGGCCTACGAGCAGTACTTC	CSVEDPAGAYEQYF
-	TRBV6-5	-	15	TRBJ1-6	TGTGCCAGCAGTTCGGACAGCTCCTATAATTCACCCCTCCACTTT	CASSSDSSYNSPLHF
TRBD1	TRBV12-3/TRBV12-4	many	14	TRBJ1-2	TGTGCCAGCAGTTTAAGGGGGCTTTCGGATGGCTACACCTTC	CASSLRGLSDGYTF
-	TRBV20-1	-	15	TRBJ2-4	TGCAGTGCTGCGGGGGCCTCATTAGCCAAAAACATTCAGTACTTC	CSAAGASLAKNIQYF
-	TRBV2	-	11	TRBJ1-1	TGTGCCAGCGGGGGGGGGACTGAAGCTTTCTTT	CASGGGTEAFF
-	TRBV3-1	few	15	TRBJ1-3	TGTGCCAGCAGCCAAGAAGGCAATTCTGGAAACACCATATATTTT	CASSQEGNSGNTIYF
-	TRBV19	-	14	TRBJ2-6	TGTGCCAGTAGTAGGACAAGTGGGGCCAACGTCCTGACTTTC	CASSRTSGANVLTF
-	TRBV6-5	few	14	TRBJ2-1	TGTGCCAGCAGTTACTCCGGGCTAGATCCTGAGCAGTTCTTC	CASSYSGLDPEQFF
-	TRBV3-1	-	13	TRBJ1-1	TGTGCCAGCAGCCAAGCCCTCCCCCGCGGGGCTTTCTTT	CASSQALPRGAFF
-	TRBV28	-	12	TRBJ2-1	TGTGCCAGCAGTTCCTCGGTCGACTGGCAGTTCTTC	CASSSSVDWQFF
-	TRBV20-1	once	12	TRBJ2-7	TGCAGTGTGGAGGCCTCCACCTACGAGCAGTACTTC	CSVEASTYEQYF
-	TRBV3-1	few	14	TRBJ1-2	TGTGCCAGCAGCCAAGGGGGCGAGGAATATGGCTACACCTTC	CASSQGGEEYGYTF
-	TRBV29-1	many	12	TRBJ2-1	TGCAGCGTTGTGGGGTCGTACAATGAGCAGTTCTTC	CSVVGSYNEQFF
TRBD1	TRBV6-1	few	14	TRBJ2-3	TGTGCCAGCAGTCCCGGGACAGCCACAGATACGCAGTATTTT	CASSPGTATDTQYF
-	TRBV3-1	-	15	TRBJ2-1	TGTGCCAGCAGCGGACGGAGCTCTCGGGGCAATGAGCAGTTCTTC	CASSGRSSRGNEQFF
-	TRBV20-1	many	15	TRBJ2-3	TGCAGTGCTAGTGGGGGAGGAAAAAGCACAGATACGCAGTATTTT	CSASGGGKSTDTQYF
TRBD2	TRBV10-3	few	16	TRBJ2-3	TGTGCCATCAGTGGAAATAGCGGGAGGGGTGCAGATACGCAGTATTTT	CAISGNSGRGADTQYF
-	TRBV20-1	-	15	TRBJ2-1	TGCAGTGCTAGAGCTGTAGCAGGGGGGCGGAATGAGCAGTTCTTC	CSARAVAGGRNEQFF
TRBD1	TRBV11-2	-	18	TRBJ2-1	TGTGCCAGCAGCTACAGGGTAGGGGGCTCCAGCTCCTACAATGAGCAGTTCTTC	CASSYRVGGSSSYNEQFF
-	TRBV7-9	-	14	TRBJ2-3	TGTGCCAGCAGCTTAGTAGGAAGTGCAGATACGCAGTATTTT	CASSLVGSADTQYF
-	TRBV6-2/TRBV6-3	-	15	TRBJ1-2	TGTGCCAGCAGTTACCTCTTGGCCAGGAGCGGTGGCTACACCTTC	CASSYLLARSGGYTF
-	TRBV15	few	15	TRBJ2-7	TGTGCCACCAGCAGAGATCGTCGGGGGACGCTCGAGCAGTACTTC	CATSRDRRGTLEQYF
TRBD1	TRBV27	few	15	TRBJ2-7	TGTGCCAGCAGTTCGCCCTGGACAGGGAGCTACGAGCAGTACTTC	CASSSPWTGSYEQYF
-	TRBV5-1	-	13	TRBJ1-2	TGCGCCAGCAGCTCCGGGGGGGACTATGGCTACACCTTC	CASSSGGDYGYTF
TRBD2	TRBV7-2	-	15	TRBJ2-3	TGTGCCAGCAGCTTTAGGACTAGCGGTACAGATACGCAGTATTTT	CASSFRTSGTDTQYF
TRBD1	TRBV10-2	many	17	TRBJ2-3	TGCGCCAGCAGCGAAACCAGGACAGGGGAAGACACAGATACGCAGTATTTT	CASSETRTGEDTDTQYF
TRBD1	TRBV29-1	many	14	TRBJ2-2	TGCAGCGTTTTACAGGGGGCGTTATCCGGGGAGCTGTTTTTT	CSVLQGALSGELFF
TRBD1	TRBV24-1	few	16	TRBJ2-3	TGTGCCACCAGTGATGGACAGGGGCCACCTAAAGATACGCAGTATTTT	CATSDGQGPPKDTQYF
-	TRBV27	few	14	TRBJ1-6	TGTGCCAGCAGTTTATCGGGACAAAATTCACCCCTCCACTTT	CASSLSGQNSPLHF
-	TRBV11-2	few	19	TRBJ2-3	TGTGCCAGCAGCCGGGACGCTTGGGACTCGGGACTCAACACAGATACGCAGTATTTT	CASSRDAWDSGLNTDTQYF
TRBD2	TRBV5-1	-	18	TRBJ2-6	TGCGCCAGCACCCCCATGGGGGGGGGAAACTCTGGGGCCAACGTCCTGACTTTC	CASTPMGGGNSGANVLTF
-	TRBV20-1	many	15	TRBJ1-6	TGCAGTGCTAGATTTCCAGGCTCCTATAATTCACCCCTCCACTTT	CSARFPGSYNSPLHF
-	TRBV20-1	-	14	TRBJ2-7	TGCAGTGCTAGAGGCGCGGAGCGGCCCTACGAGCAGTACTTC	CSARGAERPYEQYF
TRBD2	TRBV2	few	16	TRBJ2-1	TGTGCCAGCAAATCGACTAGCGGGGGGTCCTACAATGAGCAGTTCTTC	CASKSTSGGSYNEQFF
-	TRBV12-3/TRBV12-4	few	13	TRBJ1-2	TGTGCCAGCAGTTTACAACAGAACTATGGCTACACCTTC	CASSLQQNYGYTF
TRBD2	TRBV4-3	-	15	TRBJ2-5	TGCGCCAGCAGCCCCACGACTAGCCCCCGAGAGACCCAGTACTTC	CASSPTTSPRETQYF
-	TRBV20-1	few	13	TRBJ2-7	TGCAGTGCCCCTCCGGACAGCTCCTACGAGCAGTACTTC	CSAPPDSSYEQYF
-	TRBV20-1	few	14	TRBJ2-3	TGCAGTGCTGTCAGGGGATCTAGCACAGATACGCAGTATTTT	CSAVRGSSTDTQYF
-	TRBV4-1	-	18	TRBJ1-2	TGCGCCAGCAGCCGACAAAGCTACGTAGCAAACAGGGATTATGGCTACACCTTC	CASSRQSYVANRDYGYTF
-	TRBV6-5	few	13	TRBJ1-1	TGTGCCAGCAGTTCAACCCGGCTGCGGGAAGCTTTCTTT	CASSSTRLREAFF
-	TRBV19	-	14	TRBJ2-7	TGTGCCAGTAGTATTTCGGCGAGCTCCTACGAGCAGTACTTC	CASSISASSYEQYF
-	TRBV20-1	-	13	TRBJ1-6	TGCAGTGCTAGGCTAACAGAGAATTCACCCCTCCACTTT	CSARLTENSPLHF